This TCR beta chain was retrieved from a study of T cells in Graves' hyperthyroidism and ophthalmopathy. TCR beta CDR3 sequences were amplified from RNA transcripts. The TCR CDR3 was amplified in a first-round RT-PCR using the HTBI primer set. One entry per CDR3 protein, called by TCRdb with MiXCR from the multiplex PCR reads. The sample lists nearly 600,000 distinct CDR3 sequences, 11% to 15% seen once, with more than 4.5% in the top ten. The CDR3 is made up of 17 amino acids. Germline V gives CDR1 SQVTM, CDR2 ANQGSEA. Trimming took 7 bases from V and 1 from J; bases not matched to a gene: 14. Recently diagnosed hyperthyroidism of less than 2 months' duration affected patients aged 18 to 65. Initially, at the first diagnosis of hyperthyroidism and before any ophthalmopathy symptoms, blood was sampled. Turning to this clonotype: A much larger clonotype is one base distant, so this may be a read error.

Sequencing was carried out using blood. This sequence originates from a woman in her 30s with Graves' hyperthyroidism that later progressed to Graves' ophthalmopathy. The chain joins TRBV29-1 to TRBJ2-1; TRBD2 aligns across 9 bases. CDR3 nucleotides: TGCAGCGGATCCGGGACTAGCAGGCTCTATTCCTACAATGAGCAGTTCTTC. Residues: CSGSGTSRLYSYNEQFF.